This T cell receptor beta chain stems from a study of cytomegalovirus exposure and HLA in healthy donors. The wider study: The study's early data release held about 80 million unique TCRs from HLA-typed donors.

Germline CDR1 MNHEY, CDR2 SVGAGI. V shed 6 bases and J shed 2 bases, with 14 bases lying between them. This CDR3 is 14 amino acids long. Note on this clone: Its antigen is not identified.

Study results and caveats: The authors later found TCR association rates varying by HLA locus, with DRB1 most and HLA-C fewest.

Amplification used 60 Vbeta primers and 13 Jbeta primers. The protocol was immunoSEQ multiplex PCR, while the TCRdb copy is restricted to in-frame clones and leaves out a portion. The sample contains approximately 74,000 clones, approximately 57% of which appear only once. What was sequenced was PBMCs. This chain connects TRBV6-5 to TRBJ2-7; a possible D gene is TRBD1 (5 bases). This clonotype was obtained from a young man in good health and CMV-seropositive. Written as DNA, the CDR3 is TGTGCCAGCAGGATCGACAGCACGGCCTACGAGCAGTACTTC. It specifies CASRIDSTAYEQYF.